This T cell receptor beta chain comes out of a study of response to subunit inactivated influenza vaccine. Regarding the study as a whole: It was the authors' suggestion that each seasonal influenza vaccination recruits few new T cells.

Of note for this clonotype: Its antigen is still unknown.

This CDR3 is 16 amino acids long. V shed 0 bases and J 0 bases; nucleotides not matched to a gene: 5. CDR1 and CDR2 from the germline V gene are SGHKS and YYEKEE (reference sequence). TCRdb re-derived calls from the RT-PCR reads in MiXCR, one entry per CDR3 protein. Of about 500,000 distinct CDR3 sequences listed, approximately 15% are singletons. The chain links TRBV5-5 to TRBJ1-2; 7 positions agree with TRBD1. The receptor's source is a man aged 50 to 75 who received an inactivated influenza vaccine. The specimen was CD4+ T cells sorted from PBMCs, collected less than 30 months after vaccination. The CDR3 nucleotides are TGTGCCAGCAGCTTGGCCGTGGGACAGACTAACTATGGCTACACCTTC. Translating gives CASSLAVGQTNYGYTF. Full variable domain (missing parts from reference TRBV5-5 and TRBJ1-2): DAGVTQSPTHLIKTRGQQVTLRCSPISGHKSVSWYQQVLGQGPQFIFQYYEKEERGRGNFPDRFSARQFPNYSSELNVNALLLGDSALYLCASSLAVGQTNYGYTFGSGTRLTVV.